This T cell receptor (beta chain) appears in the sequencing data of a study of tumor and adjacent non-tumor tissue in lung cancer. Study background: There were approximately twelve adenocarcinoma, 2 squamous cell carcinoma and 1 small cell lung cancer cases. Each sample yielded roughly 4.2 million productive TCRbeta reads on average.

This sample's RNA came from whole unsorted tissue. More than 3 cm separated this lung sample from the edge of the tumor. The library came from three nested PCR rounds adapted from ARM-PCR protocols. MiXCR, applied by TCRdb to the multiplex PCR reads, yields one record per CDR3 protein. The table lists 85,000 to 130,000 distinct CDR3 sequences, roughly two thirds of them singletons, with around a fifth in the top ten. The CDR3 runs 12 residues. Trimming cost V 5 bases and J 15 bases, with 18 bases left between them. Study-level points and caveats: Tumor repertoires had a smaller top 100 clone share than normal lung. Patients with more diverse tumor TCRs had worse survival.

Details on this clonotype: The antigen is not known.

Source material: distant non-tumor lung tissue. The clonotype originates from a man aged 25-45 years with non-small cell lung cancer. This rearrangement joins TRBV12-3 or TRBV12-4 to TRBJ2-3; D not resolved. The CDR3 spells CASSVSVNTHYF. In nucleotides, the CDR3 is TGTGCCAGCAGTGTCAGTGTAAATACACACTATTTT.